This T cell receptor beta chain was captured by sequencing in a study of blood T cell repertoires in COVID-19. Data came from immunoSEQ multiplex PCR; TCRdb stores just in-frame clones and leaves some out. This table holds 300,000 or so clones, 70% to 90% found once. CDR1 is SGHVS, CDR2 FQNEAQ, per germline. Trimming removed 5 bases from V and 5 bases from J; junction bases left unmatched: 11. The CDR3 is 15 residues long. The V gene is TRBV7-8, the J gene TRBJ2-5; 7 bases align to TRBD1. The sequenced material came from peripheral blood. The TCR comes from a man in his sixties or seventies with acute or convalescent COVID-19. The CDR3 is CASSPSTGMRETQYF. CDR3 DNA sequence: TGTGCCAGCAGCCCCTCGACAGGGATGAGGGAGACCCAGTACTTC.